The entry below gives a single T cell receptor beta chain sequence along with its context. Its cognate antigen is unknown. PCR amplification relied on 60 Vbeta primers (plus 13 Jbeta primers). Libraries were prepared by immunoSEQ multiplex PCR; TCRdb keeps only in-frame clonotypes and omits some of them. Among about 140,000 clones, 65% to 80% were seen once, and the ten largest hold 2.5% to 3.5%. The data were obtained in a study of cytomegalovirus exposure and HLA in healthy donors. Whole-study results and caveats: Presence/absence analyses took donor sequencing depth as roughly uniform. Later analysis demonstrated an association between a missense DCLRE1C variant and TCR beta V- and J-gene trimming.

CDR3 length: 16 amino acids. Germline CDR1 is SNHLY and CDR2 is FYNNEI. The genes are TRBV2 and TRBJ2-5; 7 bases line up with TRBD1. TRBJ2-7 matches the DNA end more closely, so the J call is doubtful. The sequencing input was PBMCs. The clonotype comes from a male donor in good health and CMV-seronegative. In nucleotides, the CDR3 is TGTGCCAGCAGTGATGTAGTTTCGACAGGGATTAGCGAGCAGTACTTC. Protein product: CASSDVVSTGISEQYF.